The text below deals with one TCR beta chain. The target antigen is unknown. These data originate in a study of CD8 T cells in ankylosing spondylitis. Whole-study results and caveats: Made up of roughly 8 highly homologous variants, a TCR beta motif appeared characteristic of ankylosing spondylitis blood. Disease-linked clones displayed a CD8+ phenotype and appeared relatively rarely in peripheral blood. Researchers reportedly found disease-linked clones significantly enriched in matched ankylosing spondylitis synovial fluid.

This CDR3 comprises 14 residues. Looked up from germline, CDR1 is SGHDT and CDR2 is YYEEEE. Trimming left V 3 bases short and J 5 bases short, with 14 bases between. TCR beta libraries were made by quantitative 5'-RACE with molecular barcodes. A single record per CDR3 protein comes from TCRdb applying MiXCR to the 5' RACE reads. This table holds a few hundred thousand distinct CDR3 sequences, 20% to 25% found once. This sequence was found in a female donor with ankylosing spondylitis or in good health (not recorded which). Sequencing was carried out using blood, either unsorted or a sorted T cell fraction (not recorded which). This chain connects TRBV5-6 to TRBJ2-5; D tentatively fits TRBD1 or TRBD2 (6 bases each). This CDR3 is CASSSGGGRETQYF. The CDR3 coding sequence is TGTGCCAGCAGCTCAGGAGGGGGTCGGGAGACCCAGTACTTC.